This record covers a single T cell receptor (beta chain). The antigen remains undetermined. This sample stems from a study of T cell repertoires in cytomegalovirus infection. Whole-study context: Shared public TCR beta signatures pointed to both CMV infection and a matching HLA type.

Study results and limitations: HLA-C-restricted CMV-specific TCR beta clonotypes prevailed in the ex vivo response.

TCRdb itself ran the reads through MiXCR, one entry per CDR3 protein. The sample comprises some 320,000 distinct CDR3 sequences, 25% to 30% of which are singletons, and approximately 20% rests with the top ten. This clonotype originated in a human donor in good health (CMV status not recorded). Some clones in this sample may be carry-over from other donors' samples. The specimen comprised cultured PBMCs, sampled from culture after CMV antigen stimulation.

The CDR3 nucleotides are TGCAGTGCTAGAGTCCGGACTAGCGGGGGGCCCGGGACCGGGGAGCTGTTTTTT. Residues: CSARVRTSGGPGTGELFF. V and J are TRBV20-1 and TRBJ2-2, with 14 bases lining up with TRBD2. Per the germline V gene, CDR1 is DFQATT and CDR2 is SNEGSKA (reference sequence). Germline trimming cut 1 base from V and 5 bases from J; bases unmatched to any gene: 9. The CDR3 spans 18 residues.